These 14 T cell receptor beta chains came from one sample sequenced in a study of T-cell reconstitution after alpha-beta-depleted transplantation in children. During its preparation, the TCRbeta library received unique molecular identifiers. MiXCR, run by TCRdb on the PCR reads, gives a single entry per CDR3 protein. The data show some 200,000 distinct CDR3 sequences, with approximately 7% seen just once and 4.5% to 6.5% held by the top ten. The source was PBMCs, collected before TCRalphabeta/CD19-depleted stem cell transplant. The receptor source for this set is a boy aged 2-9 years with acute lymphoblastic leukemia, due to receive a stem cell transplant.

This clonotype was seen repeatedly, ten times or more. This chain joins TRBV7-2 and TRBJ1-1; possibly TRBD1 for D (5 bases). Germline V CDR1 and CDR2: SGHTA, FQGNSA. Trimming removed 1 base at V and 8 bases at J, with 20 bases between. This CDR3 has 16 residues. DNA of the CDR3: TGTGCCAGCAGCTTAGAGGGCGGGGCTCACTTTCTCGAAGCTTTCTTT. Translated, it gives CASSLEGGAHFLEAFF.

The chain joins TRBV4-3 to TRBJ2-1, with TRBD2 matching over 8 bases. CDR3 length equals 16 residues. Looked up from germline, CDR1 is LGHNA and CDR2 is YSLEER. Germline trimming cut 1 base from V and 10 bases from J; bases unmatched to any gene: 12. Here the CDR3 reads CASSQGPPGLVNEQFF. DNA of the CDR3: TGCGCCAGCAGCCAAGGCCCGCCGGGACTAGTCAACGAGCAGTTCTTC.

The chain uses TRBV28 and TRBJ2-1, with a possible D match to TRBD2 (6 bases). Germline V gene data show CDR1 as MDHEN and CDR2 as SYDVKM. Between the trimmed V and J ends, which lost 8 bases and 8 bases, there was a span of 28 bases. The CDR3 length is 17 residues. CDR3 in DNA: TGTGCCAGCTGCGGAGGGGCTAAATACGGTATTTTCGATGAGCAGTTCTTC. Its protein product is CASCGGAKYGIFDEQFF. Combining the CDR3 with reference TRBV28 and TRBJ2-1 gives the whole variable domain DVKVTQSSRYLVKRTGEKVFLECVQDMDHENMFWYRQDPGLGLRLIYFSYDVKMKEKGDIPEGYSVSREKKERFSLILESASTNQTSMYLCASCGGAKYGIFDEQFFGPGTRLTVL.

The rearrangement joins TRBV27 to TRBJ2-7; D possibly corresponds to TRBD2 (5 bases). The CDR3 loop spans 16 amino acids. Trimming took 6 bases from V and 1 from J, leaving 19 bases between them. Germline loops: CDR1 MNHEY, CDR2 SMNVEV (reference sequence). The CDR3, as DNA: TGTGCCAGCAGCCGCCTCTGGGCGGGTGGATCCTACGAGCAGTACTTC. Protein: CASSRLWAGGSYEQYF.

This clonotype showed up just a few times. The rearrangement uses TRBV7-2 and TRBJ2-3, with 10 bases fitting TRBD2. CDR3 length: 15 residues. V was clipped by 8 bases and J by 0 bases; unmatched bases: 5. Per germline, CDR1 SGHTA and CDR2 FQGNSA. CDR3 DNA sequence: TGTGCCAGCCGTAGCGGGAGGCTGAGCACAGATACGCAGTATTTT. It is translated as CASRSGRLSTDTQYF. The variable domain in full, completed from reference TRBV7-2 and TRBJ2-3, reads GAGVSQSPSNKVTEKGKDVELRCDPISGHTALYWYRQSLGQGLEFLIYFQGNSAPDKSGLPSDRFSAERTGGSVSTLTIQRTQQEDSAVYLCASRSGRLSTDTQYFGPGTRLTVL.

In this sample, this clonotype turned up many times. V gene TRBV20-1 combines with J gene TRBJ2-1; no clear D gene. Trimming left V 5 bases short and J 6 bases short, with 20 bases between. The CDR3 has 15 amino acids. CDR1 and CDR2 from the germline V gene are DFQATT and SNEGSKA (reference sequence). Here the CDR3 reads CSAPYTNTKPNEQFF. The CDR3 DNA is TGCAGTGCTCCGTACACAAACACAAAACCCAATGAGCAGTTCTTC.

This clonotype was counted at least ten times. The chain couples TRBV12-1 to TRBJ2-1; the DNA was not used to check the table's D call, TRBD1. TRBV12-1 is a known pseudogene. The CDR3 is 12 amino acids. The CDR3 loop reads CACLYRDNEQFF. CDR3 DNA sequence: TGTGCCTGCTTATACAGGGACAATGAGCAGTTCTTC.

This chain joins TRBV12-3 or TRBV12-4 and TRBJ2-3, with D hard to call. There are 14 residues in the CDR3. V was clipped by 3 bases and J by 0 bases, with 7 bases between them. Written as DNA, the CDR3 is TGTGCCAGCAGTTTCAGGATTAGCACAGATACGCAGTATTTT. This translates into CASSFRISTDTQYF.

This clonotype was seen at least ten times. The chain couples TRBV20-1 to TRBJ1-4; D gene uncertain. CDR1 is DFQATT and CDR2 is SNEGSKA in the germline V gene (reference sequence). Deletions cut 6 bases from V and 8 bases from J, with 13 bases between. This CDR3 comprises 12 residues. The CDR3 sequence is CSAGGVREKLFF. In DNA, the CDR3 is TGCAGTGCGGGCGGGGTGCGGGAAAAACTGTTTTTT.

The chain joins TRBV6-1 to TRBJ1-5, with a possible D match to TRBD1 (5 bases). This CDR3 has 16 residues. Deletions cut 4 bases from V and 0 bases from J, with 13 bases between. Germline V gene data show CDR1 as MNHNS and CDR2 as SASEGT. CDR3 sequence: CASSGNWDLSNQPQHF. The CDR3 DNA reads TGTGCCAGCAGTGGAAACTGGGACCTTAGCAATCAGCCCCAGCATTTT.

This clonotype was detected many times. This chain connects TRBV28 to TRBJ1-1; the D gene is possibly TRBD1 (5 bases). CDR1 is MDHEN and CDR2 is SYDVKM in the germline V gene. CDR3 size: 15 residues. V shed 6 bases and J shed 4 bases, with 18 bases lying between them. The CDR3 region is CASRPSGGRRTEAFF. CDR3 nucleotide sequence: TGTGCCAGCAGGCCATCGGGGGGTCGGCGCACTGAAGCTTTCTTT.

This clonotype was observed at least ten times. V and J are TRBV7-2 and TRBJ2-3, with a weak D call TRBD2 (5 bases). The length of the CDR3 is 16 residues. Germline values: CDR1 SGHTA, CDR2 FQGNSA. V was cut by 0 bases and J by 3 bases, with 13 bases left in between. The CDR3 reads CASSLAHQRPTDTQYF. The CDR3 nucleotides read TGTGCCAGCAGCTTAGCGCACCAGCGGCCGACAGATACGCAGTATTTT.

This clonotype was counted many times. V is TRBV6-5 and J is TRBJ2-6; D is possibly TRBD2 (5 bases). V dropped 0 bases and J dropped 4 bases, with 7 bases sitting between them. CDR3 length: 15 amino acids. Germline assignment: CDR1 MNHEY and CDR2 SVGAGI. The CDR3 loop reads CASSYSRAGANVLTF. Written as DNA, the CDR3 is TGTGCCAGCAGTTACTCGAGGGCCGGGGCCAACGTCCTGACTTTC.

This clonotype was counted a few times. DNA for the CDR3: TGTGCCAGCAGTCGACAGGGTCGGGGTGAGCAGTTCTTC. Amino acids: CASSRQGRGEQFF. The chain combines TRBV12-3 or TRBV12-4 with TRBJ2-1, with TRBD1 identical over 7 bases. The ends lost 5 bases at V and 9 bases at J; junction bases unmatched: 7. CDR3 length equals 13 residues.